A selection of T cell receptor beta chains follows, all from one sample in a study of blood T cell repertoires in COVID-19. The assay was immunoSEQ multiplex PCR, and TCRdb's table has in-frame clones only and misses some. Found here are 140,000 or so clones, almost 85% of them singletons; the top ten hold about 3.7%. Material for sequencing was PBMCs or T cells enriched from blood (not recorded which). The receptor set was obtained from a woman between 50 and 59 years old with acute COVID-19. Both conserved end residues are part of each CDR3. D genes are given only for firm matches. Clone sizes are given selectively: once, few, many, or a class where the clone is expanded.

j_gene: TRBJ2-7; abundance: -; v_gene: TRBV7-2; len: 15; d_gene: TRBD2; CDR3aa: CASTLGTSGTYEQYF; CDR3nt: TGTGCCAGCACCCTTGGGACTAGCGGGACTTACGAGCAGTACTTC
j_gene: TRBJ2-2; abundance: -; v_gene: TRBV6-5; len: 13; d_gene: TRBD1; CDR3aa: CASSDRVTGELFF; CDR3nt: TGTGCCAGCAGCGACAGGGTCACCGGGGAGCTGTTTTTT
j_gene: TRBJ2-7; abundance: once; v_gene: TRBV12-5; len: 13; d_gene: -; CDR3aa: CASGLVADTEQYF; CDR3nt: TGTGCTAGTGGTTTGGTAGCGGATACCGAGCAGTACTTC
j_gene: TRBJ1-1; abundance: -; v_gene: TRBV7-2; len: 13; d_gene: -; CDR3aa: CASSYGSDTEAFF; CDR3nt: TGTGCCAGCAGCTACGGGTCAGACACTGAAGCTTTCTTT
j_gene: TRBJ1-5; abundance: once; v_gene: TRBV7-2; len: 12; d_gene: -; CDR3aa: CASSLDEGSQHF; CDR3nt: TGTGCCAGCAGCTTAGATGAGGGCTCCCAGCATTTT
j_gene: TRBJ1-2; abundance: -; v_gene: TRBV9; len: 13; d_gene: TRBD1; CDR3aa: CASSMTGGLGYTF; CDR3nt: TGTGCCAGCAGCATGACAGGGGGGCTTGGCTACACCTTC
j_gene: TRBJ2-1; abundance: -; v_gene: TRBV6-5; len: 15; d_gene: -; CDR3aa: CASSYSEPRGGEQFF; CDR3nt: TGTGCCAGCAGTTACTCCGAGCCGAGGGGAGGTGAGCAGTTCTTC
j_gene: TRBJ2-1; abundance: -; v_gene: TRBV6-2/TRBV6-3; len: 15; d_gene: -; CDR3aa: CASSYDGSRVNEQFF; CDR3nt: TGTGCCAGCAGTTACGACGGGAGCAGGGTGAATGAGCAGTTCTTC
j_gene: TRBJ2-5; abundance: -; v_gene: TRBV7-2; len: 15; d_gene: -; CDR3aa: CASSFQGSFRETQYF; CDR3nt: TGTGCCAGCAGCTTCCAGGGTTCGTTTAGAGAGACCCAGTACTTC
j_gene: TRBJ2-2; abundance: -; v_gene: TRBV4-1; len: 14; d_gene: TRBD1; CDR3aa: CASSQEQGAGELFF; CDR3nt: TGCGCCAGCAGCCAGGAACAGGGGGCCGGGGAGCTGTTTTTT
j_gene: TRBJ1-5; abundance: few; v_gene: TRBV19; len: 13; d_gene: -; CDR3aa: CASRQDGNQPQHF; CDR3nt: TGTGCCAGTAGACAGGACGGGAATCAGCCCCAGCATTTT
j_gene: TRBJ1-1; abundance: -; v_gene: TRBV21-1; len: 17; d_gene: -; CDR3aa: CASSTLRQGAGNTEAFF; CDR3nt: TGTGCCAGCAGCACCCTGAGACAGGGGGCAGGGAACACTGAAGCTTTCTTT
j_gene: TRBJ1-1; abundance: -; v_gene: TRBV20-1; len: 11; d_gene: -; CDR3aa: CSAVRGTEAFF; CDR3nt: TGCAGTGCTGTTAGGGGTACTGAAGCTTTCTTT
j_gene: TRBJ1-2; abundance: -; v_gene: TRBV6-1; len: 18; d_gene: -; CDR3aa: CASSELRAAGEGSYGYTF; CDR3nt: TGTGCCAGCAGTGAACTCCGGGCAGCGGGGGAGGGATCCTATGGCTACACCTTC
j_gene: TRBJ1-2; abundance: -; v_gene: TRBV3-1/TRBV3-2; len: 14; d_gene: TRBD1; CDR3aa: CASSQKGTGKGYTF; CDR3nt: TGTGCCAGCAGCCAAAAGGGGACAGGGAAAGGCTACACCTTC
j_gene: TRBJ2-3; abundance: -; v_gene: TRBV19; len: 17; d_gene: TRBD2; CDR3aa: CASSIFLGLAGTDTQYF; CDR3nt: TGTGCCAGTAGTATCTTCCTTGGACTAGCGGGAACAGATACGCAGTATTTT
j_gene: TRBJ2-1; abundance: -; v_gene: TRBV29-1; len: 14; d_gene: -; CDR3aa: CSVAPAGSYNEQFF; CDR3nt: TGCAGCGTGGCCCCGGCGGGATCCTACAATGAGCAGTTCTTC
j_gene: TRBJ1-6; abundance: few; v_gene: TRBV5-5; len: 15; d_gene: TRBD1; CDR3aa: CASSWGQGVNSPLHF; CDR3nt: TGTGCCAGCAGTTGGGGACAGGGAGTAAATTCACCCCTCCACTTT
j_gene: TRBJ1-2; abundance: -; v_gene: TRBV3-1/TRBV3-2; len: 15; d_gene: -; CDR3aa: CASSQEPGTDYGYTF; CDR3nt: TGTGCCAGCAGCCAAGAGCCGGGAACGGACTATGGCTACACCTTC
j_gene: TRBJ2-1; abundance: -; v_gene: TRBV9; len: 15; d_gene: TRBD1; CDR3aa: CASSTGTGIYNEQFF; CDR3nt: TGTGCCAGCAGCACCGGGACAGGTATTTACAATGAGCAGTTCTTC
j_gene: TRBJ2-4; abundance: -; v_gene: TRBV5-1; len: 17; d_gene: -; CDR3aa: CASSLDWREGVKNIQYF; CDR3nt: TGCGCCAGCAGCTTGGATTGGAGGGAGGGGGTCAAAAACATTCAGTACTTC
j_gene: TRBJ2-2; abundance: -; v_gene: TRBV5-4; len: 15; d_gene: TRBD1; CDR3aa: CASITTGVSTGELFF; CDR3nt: TGTGCCAGCATCACTACAGGGGTGAGCACCGGGGAGCTGTTTTTT
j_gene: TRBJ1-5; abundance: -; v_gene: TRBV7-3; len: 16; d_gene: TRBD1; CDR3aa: CASSPSEGQGDQPQHF; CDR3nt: TGTGCCAGCAGCCCGTCAGAGGGACAGGGTGATCAGCCCCAGCATTTT
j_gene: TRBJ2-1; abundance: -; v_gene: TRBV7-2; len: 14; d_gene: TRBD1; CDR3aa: CASSPRQGYNEQFF; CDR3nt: TGTGCCAGCAGCCCCAGACAGGGGTACAATGAGCAGTTCTTC
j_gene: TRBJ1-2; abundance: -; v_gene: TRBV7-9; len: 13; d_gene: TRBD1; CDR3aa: CASSFEQGVGYTF; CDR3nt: TGTGCCAGCAGCTTCGAACAGGGGGTAGGCTACACCTTC